The T cell receptor beta chain described here comes from a study of shared clonotypes between healthy human individuals. Here immunoSEQ multiplex PCR was the method, and the copy in TCRdb shows in-frame clones only, minus some. There are roughly 890,000 clones in the sample; 92% occur only once, and around 24% lies in the top ten. Terminally differentiated effector memory CD45RA+ cells were excluded from the naive CD8 cells, which were CD45RO-negative and positively selected for CCR7. All participating donors were Caucasian adults from Nashville, Tennessee. The receptor's source is a young man in good health. The source material was naive CD8+ T cells sorted from blood.

The CDR3 loop is CASSPPGAFQETQYF. The CDR3 nucleotides read TGTGCCAGCAGCCCCCCCGGGGCCTTCCAAGAGACCCAGTACTTC. The rearrangement uses TRBV13 and TRBJ2-5, with D possibly called TRBD1 or TRBD2 (5 bases each). Germline V gene data show CDR1 as PRHDT and CDR2 as FYEKMQ (reference sequence). This CDR3 contains 15 residues. V was cut by 5 bases and J by 1 base, with 14 bases left in between.